Given below is one T cell receptor (beta chain) in context. This sample is drawn from a study of control samples from healthy donors and cancer patients. Clones were read by immunoSEQ multiplex PCR, and TCRdb kept only the in-frame ones, dropping some. The repertoire has approximately 100,000 clones, about 90% of them found once; the top ten carry less than 15%. The CDR3 runs 14 residues. V lost 6 bases to trimming and J lost 0 bases; unmatched junction nucleotides: 4. Germline CDR1 reads MGHDK; CDR2 reads SYGVNS. Sequenced material: blood. The chain employs TRBV25-1 and TRBJ1-1; 7 bases match TRBD1. The TCR was taken from a man in his thirties or forties in good health. CDR3: CASRWGQMNTEAFF. CDR3 coding DNA: TGTGCCAGCAGGTGGGGACAGATGAACACTGAAGCTTTCTTT.